Included here is one TCR beta chain sequence, with context. This record comes from a study of regulatory T cells in long-lasting Graves disease. Stated time point: persistent/refractory GD, antithyroid drugs over 5 years with positive TRAb. Researchers made the TCR library from RNA that was extracted from PBMCs. Arm-PCR with iRepertoire HTBI primers amplified the CDR3 regions for these TCR beta libraries. One entry per CDR3 protein results from TCRdb running MiXCR on the multiplex PCR reads. The sample consists of about 430,000 distinct CDR3 sequences, under 25% of them appearing once. Trimming took 5 bases from V and 4 from J, leaving 18 bases between them. The germline CDR1 and CDR2 sequences are DFQATT and SNEGSKA (reference sequence). This CDR3 is 14 amino acids long.

This clonotype was sampled from a female donor with Graves disease. Sequencing was performed on peripheral blood mononuclear cells (PBMCs), taken when the disease was refractory, from a patient treated with antithyroid drugs. The chain carries TRBV20-1 and TRBJ2-7; possibly TRBD1 for D (6 bases). The CDR3 protein is CSAARTDRVYEQYF. CDR3 coding DNA: TGCAGTGCTGCTCGGACAGATAGAGTTTACGAGCAGTACTTC.